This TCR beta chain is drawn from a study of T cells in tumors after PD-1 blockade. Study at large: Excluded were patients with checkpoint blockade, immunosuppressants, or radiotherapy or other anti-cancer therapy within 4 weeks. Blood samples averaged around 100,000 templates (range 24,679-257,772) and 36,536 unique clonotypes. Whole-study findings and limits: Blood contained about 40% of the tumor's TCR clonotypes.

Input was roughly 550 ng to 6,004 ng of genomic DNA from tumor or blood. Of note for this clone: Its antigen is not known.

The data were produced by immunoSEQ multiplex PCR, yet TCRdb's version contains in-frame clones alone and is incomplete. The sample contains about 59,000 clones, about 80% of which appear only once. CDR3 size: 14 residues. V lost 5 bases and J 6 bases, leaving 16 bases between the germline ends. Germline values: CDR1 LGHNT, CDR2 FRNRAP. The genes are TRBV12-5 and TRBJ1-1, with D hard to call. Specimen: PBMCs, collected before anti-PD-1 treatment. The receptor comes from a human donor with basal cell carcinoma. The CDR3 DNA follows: TGTGCTAGTGGTAACAATCCGCCAGCCCCTGAAGCTTTCTTT. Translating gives CASGNNPPAPEAFF.